This T cell receptor (beta chain) emerged from a study of cytomegalovirus exposure and HLA in healthy donors (TCRdb year 2017). Regarding the research as a whole: According to a later analysis, one platform produced both the roughly 130 validation repertoires and the 720 or so repertoires of the first cohort. The study combined high-throughput TCR immunosequencing, statistical association of individual TCRs with disease status, and machine learning to predict cytomegalovirus infection status. The study aimed to test whether signatures of past pathogen exposure could be identified by cataloging public T cell receptors. A separate validation cohort of some 130 different subjects was used in addition to the roughly 670-subject first cohort. Overall study results and their limits: A later analysis had no HLA typing for the validation cohort, so co-occurrence there was scored across all 130 or so repertoires. The classifier was reported to diagnose cytomegalovirus status with high specificity and sensitivity in both the original and validation cohorts. Three of the identified cytomegalovirus-associated TCR beta chains were confirmed in vitro to be specific for cytomegalovirus antigens. Most TCR sequences were observed very rarely across donors, whereas some public TCRs were present in many individuals. Of the cluster scores, approximately 95% were above 0 in a later analysis, which found that TCRs clustered in the first cohort also tended to co-occur in the 95 to 150 validation repertoires. A total of 164 TCR beta chains were listed by the study as associated with cytomegalovirus. The authors suggested that the approach could potentially be generalized to other disease states and immunological phenotypes.

For this clone: Its cognate antigen has yet to be identified. Base quality data are lacking; no much larger clone is found one base away. The sample holds other DNA sequences that translate to the same CDR3.

Separate from the approximately 670-subject first cohort, the validation cohort of 120 subjects was the group to which the donors belonged. From cysteine to phenylalanine, the CDR3 is 12 amino acids long. Here the CDR3 DNA is all that survives: 36 bases in frame from base 1. The V end loses 0 bases and the J end loses 4 bases, and a stretch of 4 bases separates them. The germline V gene (reference sequence) specifies LNHNV as CDR1 and YYDKDF as CDR2. Libraries were made using the immunoSEQ multiplex PCR assay. As for the original processing: To diagnose cytomegalovirus status from the catalog of TCR beta chain sequences, a statistical classification framework was built. In its TCRdb copy, this immuneACCESS table keeps in-frame sequences only and misses some clones. Where compared with another copy, unresolved V genes explain less than half of these, and the others have no known cause. D and trimming were read from the DNA, whereas the V and J calls and clone size are those reported in that table. The sample table records over 200,000 clones; almost 90% of these occur just once. The ten biggest clones cover about 2.7% of the sample.

The chain uses TRBV15 and TRBJ2-7, with the D gene not confidently named. The origin of this receptor is a woman under 30 in good health and CMV-seronegative. The source material was PBMCs. The DNA sequence is TGTGCCACCAGCAGAGATAGTTACGAGCAGTACTTC. Translated, this gives CATSRDSYEQYF.